Each of the 30 T cell receptor beta chains below was sequenced from the same sample in a study of blood T cell repertoires in COVID-19. TCRdb's copy holds only in-frame clones and misses some; the assay was immunoSEQ multiplex PCR. The sample carries 380,000 or so clones, more than 70% recorded once. The sequenced sample was peripheral blood. The receptors shown here come from a man aged 40-49 years with acute or convalescent COVID-19.

V and J are TRBV10-3 and TRBJ2-1, with 13 positions matching TRBD2. The CDR3 consists of 18 residues. Per the germline V gene, CDR1 is ENHRY and CDR2 is SYGVKD. V shed 4 bases, J shed 0 bases, and the junction held 6 bases outside the gene matches. In DNA, the CDR3 is TGTGCCATCAGTGCACTAGCGGGGGGGCGCTACTCCTACAATGAGCAGTTCTTC. Protein sequence: CAISALAGGRYSYNEQFF.

The rearrangement links TRBV5-1 to TRBJ2-7; TRBD2 agrees at 8 bases. With V trimmed by 4 bases and J by 3 bases, 9 bases remained unmatched. Germline CDR1 reads SGHRS; CDR2 reads YFSETQ. The CDR3 extends over 15 amino acids. Here the CDR3 DNA reads TGCGCCAGCAGCCAAACCGGGACTAGTGTCTACGAGCAGTACTTC. Amino acids: CASSQTGTSVYEQYF.

The chain recombines TRBV2 with TRBJ2-7; TRBD1 might be the D (5 bases). V was pared by 2 bases and J by 2 bases, with 7 bases between. This CDR3 contains 13 residues. CDR1 and CDR2 (germline): SNHLY, FYNNEI. DNA for the CDR3: TGTGCCAGCAGTGAACAGGGAACCTACGAGCAGTACTTC. This sequence encodes CASSEQGTYEQYF.

The chain is built from TRBV6-2 or TRBV6-3 and TRBJ2-7; 9 bases are shared with TRBD1. Germline CDR1 reads MNHEY; CDR2 reads SVGEGT. Germline trimming cut 5 bases from V and 2 bases from J; bases unmatched to any gene: 4. CDR3 length: 14 residues. The CDR3 is CASSLRTGAYEQYF. The CDR3 coding sequence is TGTGCCAGCAGTCTTCGGACAGGGGCCTACGAGCAGTACTTC.

This clone was seen more than once but under ten times. The chain links TRBV5-6 to TRBJ2-5, with D possibly TRBD1 on 5 matching bases. This CDR3 is 15 amino acids long. From germline, CDR1 is SGHDT and CDR2 YYEEEE. Deletions cut 4 bases from V and 3 bases from J, with 16 bases between. This chain's CDR3 is CASSPRVATKETQYF. CDR3 DNA sequence: TGTGCCAGCAGCCCCAGGGTAGCCACAAAAGAGACCCAGTACTTC.

V is TRBV2 and J is TRBJ2-1; TRBD2 is a possible D gene (5 bases). Looked up from germline, CDR1 is SNHLY and CDR2 is FYNNEI. V was clipped by 10 bases and J by 1 base, with 8 bases between them. This CDR3 has 12 residues. The DNA for the CDR3 is TGTGCCACGGGGATATCCTACAATGAGCAGTTCTTC. This sequence encodes CATGISYNEQFF.

This chain links TRBV27 with TRBJ2-3, with D maybe TRBD1 (6 bases). This CDR3 is built from 15 residues. V dropped 4 bases and J dropped 2 bases, with 13 bases sitting between them. CDR1 MNHEY and CDR2 SMNVEV come from the germline V gene (reference sequence). The CDR3 nucleotides read TGTGCCAGCAGTTGGGGGCCTCGGGCCACAGATACGCAGTATTTT. Protein: CASSWGPRATDTQYF.

The chain combines TRBV11-3 with TRBJ2-2; TRBD2 might be the D (6 bases). Germline V gives CDR1 SGHNT, CDR2 YENEEA. This CDR3 spans 14 amino acids. Trimming removed 2 bases at V and 6 bases at J, with 10 bases between. CDR3 DNA sequence: TGTGCCAGCAGCTTAAATCGGGGGTCCGGGGAGCTGTTTTTT. It specifies CASSLNRGSGELFF.

This chain links TRBV19 with TRBJ2-7; 8 bases match TRBD1. The length of the CDR3 is 16 residues. Germline V CDR1 and CDR2: LNHDA, SQIVND (reference sequence). The trim removed 5 bases at V and 3 bases at J, leaving 12 bases unmatched. Written as DNA, the CDR3 is TGTGCCAGTAGTCTATTCGGGCAGGGGGCGAACTACGAGCAGTACTTC. Encoded protein: CASSLFGQGANYEQYF.

In DNA form, the CDR3 reads TGTGCCAGCAGCTTACAGGGGTACACTGAAGCTTTCTTT. Translation: CASSLQGYTEAFF. V gene TRBV7-9 combines with J gene TRBJ1-1; possibly TRBD1 for D (6 bases). Germline CDR1 is SEHNR and CDR2 is FQNEAQ (reference sequence). V shed 2 bases and J shed 3 bases, with 7 bases lying between them. This CDR3 is built from 13 residues.

This rearrangement joins TRBV18 to TRBJ2-2, with 10 bases identical to TRBD2. J gave up 0 bases and V 4 bases, and 5 bases lay outside the gene matches. This CDR3 is 17 amino acids long. Germline V gene data show CDR1 as KGHSH and CDR2 as LQKENI. The CDR3 nucleotides are TGTGCCAGCTCACTTCTTCTAGCGGGGGCGAACACCGGGGAGCTGTTTTTT. Translated, it gives CASSLLLAGANTGELFF.

The chain recombines TRBV9 with TRBJ1-2, with a possible D match to TRBD1 (6 bases). The CDR3 loop spans 16 amino acids. Trimming removed 0 bases from V and 4 bases from J, with 16 bases in between. CDR1 is SGDLS, CDR2 YYNGEE, per germline. The CDR3 region is CASSVDGGAGVYGYTF. DNA for the CDR3: TGTGCCAGCAGCGTAGATGGGGGCGCAGGGGTCTATGGCTACACCTTC.

This chain joins TRBV12-1 and TRBJ2-4; the D call of TRBD2 is as the table states it, not checked on the DNA. TRBV12-1 is marked as a pseudogene. This CDR3 spans 16 amino acids. The CDR3 region has the DNA TGTGCCAGCAGCCCCGTTGTGCGGGTAGCCAAAAACATTCAGTACTTC. Amino acids: CASSPVVRVAKNIQYF.

The rearrangement uses TRBV4-1 and TRBJ1-6; TRBD1 matches at 11 bases. This CDR3 has 16 residues. The V gene's germline CDR1 is MGHRA and CDR2 YSYEKL. V gave up 1 base and J gave up 7 bases; unmatched junction bases: 3. The CDR3 nucleotides read TGCGCCAGCAGCCAAGGCGGACAGGGGGCAAATTCACCCCTCCACTTT. Its protein product is CASSQGGQGANSPLHF.

The gene calls are TRBV24-1 and TRBJ2-7; 13 bases are shared with TRBD2. This CDR3 region has 14 residues. V trimming: 9 bases; J trimming: 4 bases; junction bases outside the gene matches: 5. The germline V gene encodes CDR1 KGHDR and CDR2 SFDVKD. The CDR3 here is CATGTSGIRYEQYF. The DNA for the CDR3 is TGTGCCACCGGGACTAGCGGGATTCGGTACGAGCAGTACTTC.

The V call is TRBV4-1, the J call TRBJ1-4; 7 nucleotides align to TRBD1. The trim removed 2 bases at V and 8 bases at J, leaving 8 bases unmatched. The germline gives CDR1 MGHRA, CDR2 YSYEKL. The CDR3 spans 15 residues. CDR3 nucleotide sequence: TGCGCCAGCAGCCAACAGACAGGGCAAAAAGAAAAACTGTTTTTT. It yields the protein CASSQQTGQKEKLFF.

The chain combines TRBV30 with TRBJ2-5; D is unclear. This CDR3 contains 14 residues. Germline CDR1 is GTSNPN and CDR2 is SVGIG (reference sequence). V lost 1 base and J lost 7, with 16 bases in between. CDR3 nucleotides: TGTGCCTGGAGTGGGTTCGGGTTCACGGGGACCCAGTACTTC. It is translated as CAWSGFGFTGTQYF. The entire variable domain, with the rest obtained from reference TRBV30 and TRBJ2-5, is as follows: SQTIHQWPATLVQPVGSPLSLECTVEGTSNPNLYWYRQAAGRGLQLLFYSVGIGQISSEVPQNLSASRPQDRQFILSSKKLLLSDSGFYLCAWSGFGFTGTQYFGPGTRLLVL.

The CDR3 reads CASSAGGGETQYF. CDR3 nucleotides: TGTGCCAGCAGCGCCGGGGGAGGTGAGACCCAGTACTTC. The J gene is TRBJ2-5, the V gene TRBV5-4; D possibly corresponds to TRBD2 (6 bases). V was pared by 4 bases and J by 5 bases, with 12 bases between. CDR3 length: 13 residues. CDR1 and CDR2 (germline): SGHNT, YYREEE (reference sequence).

This rearrangement joins TRBV5-4 to TRBJ1-5; the D gene is possibly TRBD1 (5 bases). CDR1 and CDR2 from the germline V gene are SGHNT and YYREEE (reference sequence). With 1 base removed from V and 8 bases from J, the gap between germline ends came to 10 bases. The CDR3 is 13 residues long. CDR3 region: CASSLSGGEPQHF. The CDR3 nucleotides are TGTGCCAGCAGCTTGTCCGGGGGAGAGCCCCAGCATTTT.

This sequence joins TRBV6-5 and TRBJ2-4; perhaps TRBD2 as D (5 bases). The germline V and J ends were trimmed by 5 bases and 5 bases, with 16 bases remaining between them. The germline V gene has CDR1 MNHEY and CDR2 SVGAGI. The CDR3 runs to 15 residues. The CDR3, as DNA: TGTGCCAGCAGTCGACCCCCTCCTAGCCAAAACATTCAGTACTTC. This translates into CASSRPPPSQNIQYF.

A single count supports this clone. The chain links TRBV19 to TRBJ2-2, with 7 bases lining up with TRBD1. With 3 bases clipped from V and 2 bases from J, the junction kept 6 bases outside the gene matches. CDR1 and CDR2 (germline): LNHDA, SQIVND (reference sequence). This CDR3 contains 16 residues. The CDR3 nucleotides read TGTGCCAGTAGTATCGTTGGGACAGTAAACACCGGGGAGCTGTTTTTT. This encodes CASSIVGTVNTGELFF. The full variable domain, in which reference TRBV19 and TRBJ2-2 provide the parts outside the CDR3, is DGGITQSPKYLFRKEGQNVTLSCEQNLNHDAMYWYRQDPGQGLRLIYYSQIVNDFQKGDIAEGYSVSREKKESFPLTVTSAQKNPTAFYLCASSIVGTVNTGELFFGEGSRLTVL.

The genes are TRBV5-6 and TRBJ2-7; TRBD1 is a possible D gene (6 bases). The length of the CDR3 is 15 residues. Germline V gives CDR1 SGHDT, CDR2 YYEEEE. V gave up 3 bases and J gave up 2 bases, with 15 bases separating them. The DNA for the CDR3 is TGTGCCAGCAGCTCGTCCGGGACACCGACCTACGAGCAGTACTTC. Translation gives CASSSSGTPTYEQYF.

This sequence joins TRBV29-1 and TRBJ2-6; no clear D gene. Per the germline V gene, CDR1 is SQVTM and CDR2 is ANQGSEA. V shed 5 bases and J shed 0 bases, with 5 bases lying between them. This CDR3 has 13 residues. CDR3: CSVRVSGANVLTF. In nucleotides, the CDR3 is TGCAGCGTTCGAGTCTCTGGGGCCAACGTCCTGACTTTC.

The chain couples TRBV27 to TRBJ1-1; 8 nucleotides align to TRBD1. Germline V gives CDR1 MNHEY, CDR2 SMNVEV (reference sequence). The J segment lost 5 bases and the V segment lost 5 bases, leaving 7 bases of the junction unmatched. This CDR3 has 14 amino acids. CDR3 loop: CASSPRGQRTEAFF. In DNA, the CDR3 is TGTGCCAGCAGTCCCAGGGGGCAACGGACTGAAGCTTTCTTT.

J is TRBJ1-5 and V is TRBV30; no clear D gene. Trimming cost V 5 bases and J 8 bases, with 19 bases left between them. Germline assignment: CDR1 GTSNPN and CDR2 SVGIG (reference sequence). The CDR3 has 14 residues. The CDR3 DNA follows: TGTGCCTGGGGCGGAGGGTATGGGAAAGAGCCCCAGCATTTT. This translates into CAWGGGYGKEPQHF.

The chain carries TRBV28 and TRBJ1-2, with a weak D call TRBD1 (5 bases). The CDR3 is made up of 13 amino acids. Trimming took 3 bases from V and 7 from J, leaving 12 bases between them. CDR1 MDHEN and CDR2 SYDVKM come from the germline V gene. CDR3 loop: CASSFRGVVGYTF. In DNA, the CDR3 is TGTGCCAGCAGTTTCCGGGGGGTGGTTGGCTACACCTTC.

The chain combines TRBV28 with TRBJ1-2; D unclear. Germline V gives CDR1 MDHEN, CDR2 SYDVKM. This CDR3 is 15 amino acids long. Deletions cut 1 base from V and 7 bases from J, with 16 bases between. CDR3 region: CASSLSRGPGSGYTF. The CDR3 bases are TGTGCCAGCAGTTTATCGCGCGGCCCCGGGAGTGGCTACACCTTC.

The sample holds a few counts of this clone. The V call is TRBV10-3, the J call TRBJ1-5; the D is unclear. Between the trimmed V and J ends, which lost 10 bases and 2 bases, there was a span of 12 bases. The CDR3 length is 13 residues. Germline CDR1 is ENHRY and CDR2 is SYGVKD. CDR3 sequence reads: CATAPSGNQPQHF. The CDR3 DNA reads TGTGCCACTGCTCCGAGTGGCAATCAGCCCCAGCATTTT.

This chain joins TRBV15 and TRBJ1-5; D possibly corresponds to TRBD1 (5 bases). V lost 0 bases, J lost 3 bases, and 12 bases lay in between. CDR1 is LNHNV, CDR2 YYDKDF, per germline (reference sequence). The CDR3 is made up of 16 amino acids. In DNA, the CDR3 is TGTGCCACCAGCAGAGATCGTCGGGGGTACAATCAGCCCCAGCATTTT. This sequence encodes CATSRDRRGYNQPQHF. Looking up the rest from reference TRBV15 and TRBJ1-5 gives the full variable domain: DAMVIQNPRYQVTQFGKPVTLSCSQTLNHNVMYWYQQKSSQAPKLLFHYYDKDFNNEADTPDNFQSRRPNTSFCFLDIRSPGLGDTAMYLCATSRDRRGYNQPQHFGDGTRLSIL.

The V and J genes are TRBV3-1 (or the pseudogene TRBV3-2) and TRBJ2-5; TRBD2 agrees at 9 bases. With V trimmed by 0 bases and J by 4 bases, 3 bases remained unmatched. The CDR3 spans 15 residues. CDR1 and CDR2 (germline): LGHDT, YNNKEL (reference sequence). The CDR3: CASSQEPTSGETQYF. DNA of the CDR3: TGTGCCAGCAGCCAAGAGCCGACTAGCGGAGAGACCCAGTACTTC.